This entry lists 18 T cell receptor beta chains sequenced from one sample in a study of post-analysis software for immune sequencing data (dated by TCRdb to between 2015 and 2016). The paper as a whole reports these results and caveats: Significantly higher frequencies in patients than in controls were found for a few TRBV segments, including TRBV5-6, TRBV5-1 and TRBV20-1.

The library was obtained by PCR. The instrument was an Illumina HiSeq 2500. To reduce PCR and sequencing biases, unique molecular identifiers were built into the TCR beta cDNA libraries. Clones were called with MiXCR by TCRdb after fastp trimmed the public reads at Q25, and only in-frame beta chains were retained. Every CDR3 protein is listed once, alongside the most common genes and DNA of its rows. The sample data list some 890,000 distinct CDR3 sequences, and approximately 53% of these were observed just once. Approximately 4.5% of the sample goes to the ten largest clones. The antigens these receptors bind are not known. The material sequenced was blood. Receptors were obtained from a girl aged 10 to 17 with multiple sclerosis.

J is TRBJ1-4 and V is TRBV20-1, with a possible D match to TRBD1 (5 bases). From germline, CDR1 is DFQATT and CDR2 SNEGSKA (reference sequence). V was trimmed by 3 bases and J by 8 bases, leaving 16 bases between them. The CDR3 has 14 amino acids. CDR3 protein: CSASLGQGGEKLFF. CDR3 coding DNA: TGCAGTGCTAGTCTGGGGCAGGGAGGGGAAAAACTGTTTTTT.

The V and J genes are TRBV20-1 and TRBJ1-2; the D is unclear. CDR3 size: 12 residues. Deletions cut 3 bases from V and 7 bases from J, with 12 bases between. From germline, CDR1 is DFQATT and CDR2 SNEGSKA (reference sequence). The CDR3 DNA follows: TGCAGTGCTAGGGGATTACAGCCTGGCTACACCTTC. It is translated as CSARGLQPGYTF.

This clonotype has a handful of counts. This chain links TRBV27 with TRBJ1-2; D is undetermined. V lost 0 bases to trimming and J lost 5 bases, with 10 bases between them. This CDR3 spans 14 amino acids. Germline loops: CDR1 MNHEY, CDR2 SMNVEV (reference sequence). The CDR3 DNA follows: TGTGCCAGCAGTTTATCACCCAGGTCGTATGGCTACACCTTC. Its protein is CASSLSPRSYGYTF.

This chain uses TRBV12-3 or TRBV12-4 with TRBJ2-5; tentatively, D is TRBD2 (5 bases). This CDR3 comprises 15 residues. The V gene lost 2 bases and the J gene lost 4 bases, with 14 bases spanning the gap. The CDR3 here is CASSLTRGGLETQYF. For the CDR3, the DNA is TGTGCCAGCAGTTTAACAAGAGGCGGGCTAGAGACCCAGTACTTC.

This clonotype has just one count. This rearrangement joins TRBV7-9 to TRBJ2-7; no definite D call. With 7 bases removed from V and 2 bases from J, the gap between germline ends came to 12 bases. Per germline, CDR1 SEHNR and CDR2 FQNEAQ (reference sequence). The CDR3 covers 13 residues. The CDR3: CASTKHGPYEQYF. CDR3 in DNA: TGTGCCAGCACCAAGCACGGGCCCTACGAGCAGTACTTC.

This chain links TRBV28 with TRBJ1-6; D remains ambiguous. CDR3 length: 21 amino acids. The germline V and J ends were trimmed by 6 bases and 0 bases, with 27 bases remaining between them. The V gene's germline CDR1 is MDHEN and CDR2 SYDVKM. CDR3: CASRPGVNPTSRRSYNSPLHF. The CDR3 nucleotides read TGTGCCAGCAGACCCGGGGTCAACCCTACAAGCCGCCGCTCCTATAATTCACCCCTCCACTTT.

The chain's CDR3 is CASSPQGQILAKNIQYF. The CDR3 DNA sequence: TGTGCCAGCAGCCCCCAGGGACAGATCCTAGCCAAAAACATTCAGTACTTC. The chain is built from TRBV7-2 and TRBJ2-4, with TRBD1 matching 7 bases. The CDR3 is 17 residues long. The trim removed 5 bases at V and 0 bases at J, leaving 10 bases unmatched. From germline, CDR1 is SGHTA and CDR2 FQGNSA.

This sequence joins TRBV14 and TRBJ2-1; TRBD2 aligns across 9 bases. This CDR3 comprises 17 residues. With 1 base clipped from V and 1 base from J, the junction kept 5 bases outside the gene matches. Germline lookup yields CDR1 SGHDN and CDR2 FVKESK. The CDR3: CASSQVWTSESYNEQFF. CDR3 bases: TGTGCCAGCAGCCAAGTCTGGACTAGCGAGTCCTACAATGAGCAGTTCTTC.

This clonotype was detected only a few times. The V gene is TRBV20-1, the J gene TRBJ2-7; maybe TRBD2 (5 bases). Per germline, CDR1 DFQATT and CDR2 SNEGSKA (reference sequence). Trimming shortened V by 1 base and J by 3 bases, and 10 bases separated the two germline ends. The CDR3 contains 13 residues. CDR3 nucleotide sequence: TGCAGTGCTAGAGTCGGACTGCTCTACGAGCAGTACTTC. Encoded protein: CSARVGLLYEQYF.

This clonotype was detected only a few times. This chain connects TRBV4-1 to TRBJ2-7, with 9 bases identical to TRBD1. The CDR3 is 14 amino acids. CDR1 and CDR2 from the germline V gene are MGHRA and YSYEKL. The J segment lost 3 bases and the V segment lost 1 base, leaving 1 base of the junction unmatched. CDR3 sequence: CASSQVTGGYEQYF. As DNA, the CDR3 is TGCGCCAGCAGCCAAGTGACAGGGGGCTACGAGCAGTACTTC.

This clonotype was counted between two and nine times. The rearrangement links TRBV5-5 to TRBJ2-5; perhaps TRBD2 as D (5 bases). Germline CDR1 and CDR2: SGHKS and YYEKEE (reference sequence). This CDR3 has 13 amino acids. V lost 5 bases, J lost 1 base, and 9 bases lay in between. For the CDR3, the DNA is TGTGCCAGCAGTGGGAGCCCCCAAGAGACCCAGTACTTC. It encodes CASSGSPQETQYF.

The CDR3 here is CASSRTGGLGSPLHF. In DNA, the CDR3 is TGTGCCAGCAGCAGGACAGGGGGCTTAGGTTCACCCCTCCACTTT. The chain recombines TRBV7-9 with TRBJ1-6; TRBD1 agrees at 11 bases. Germline values: CDR1 SEHNR, CDR2 FQNEAQ (reference sequence). Losses at the gene ends were 5 bases for V and 9 bases for J; bases not matched to a gene: 6. CDR3 size: 15 residues.

V usage is TRBV7-9 and J usage is TRBJ2-6; D might be TRBD1 or TRBD2, each matching 5 bases. Germline CDR1 reads SEHNR; CDR2 reads FQNEAQ (reference sequence). This CDR3 is 16 amino acids long. V shed 1 base and J shed 2 bases, with 9 bases lying between them. CDR3 sequence reads: CASSLVLGAGANVLTF. For the CDR3, the DNA is TGTGCCAGCAGCTTAGTTCTGGGGGCTGGGGCCAACGTCCTGACTTTC.

V is TRBV5-5 and J is TRBJ1-2; perhaps TRBD1 as D (6 bases). V lost 3 bases, J lost 3 bases, and 15 bases lay in between. Per germline, CDR1 SGHKS and CDR2 YYEKEE (reference sequence). This CDR3 has 15 amino acids. The CDR3 DNA is TGTGCCAGCAGCTCCATCTTCAGGGGCGACTATGGCTACACCTTC. It yields the protein CASSSIFRGDYGYTF.

This chain connects TRBV14 to TRBJ1-2, with D possibly being TRBD1 (6 bases). From germline, CDR1 is SGHDN and CDR2 FVKESK. The CDR3 spans 15 residues. Deletions cut 3 bases from V and 6 bases from J, with 17 bases between. CDR3 DNA: TGTGCCAGCAGCCATACGGGACCAGGGGACGATGGCTACACCTTC. Residues: CASSHTGPGDDGYTF.

Concerning this clonotype: Possible read error: a much larger clone is one base away. The CDR3 DNA reads TGCAGTGGACTAGCGGCGGGACAAGAGACCCAGTACTTC. Residues: CSGLAAGQETQYF. The rearrangement links TRBV20-1 to TRBJ2-5; TRBD2 matches 9 bases. The ends lost 7 bases at V and 2 bases at J; junction bases unmatched: 5. Germline CDR1 DFQATT, CDR2 SNEGSKA (reference sequence). The CDR3 is made up of 13 amino acids.

V and J are TRBV4-1 and TRBJ1-2; a possible D gene is TRBD1 (5 bases). The CDR3 spans 14 residues. Germline lookup yields CDR1 MGHRA and CDR2 YSYEKL. Trimming stripped 0 bases from V and 1 base from J, with 6 bases between. The CDR3: CASSQETVNYGYTF. CDR3 DNA: TGCGCCAGCAGCCAAGAGACAGTTAACTATGGCTACACCTTC.

The chain combines TRBV24-1 with TRBJ2-1; 7 bases line up with TRBD2. Trimming cost V 3 bases and J 4 bases; bases outside gene matches: 8. Looked up from germline, CDR1 is KGHDR and CDR2 is SFDVKD. The CDR3 covers 16 residues. In nucleotides, the CDR3 is TGTGCCACCAGTGATCGCGGGAGTATGTCGTACAATGAGCAGTTCTTC. It translates to CATSDRGSMSYNEQFF.